The 17 T cell receptor beta chains given below trace back to one sample, sequenced in a study of cytomegalovirus exposure and HLA in healthy donors. 13 Jbeta primers and 60 Vbeta primers were used for the PCR. Assay used: immunoSEQ multiplex PCR; TCRdb lists only in-frame clones, some missing. Here the sample spans around 80,000 clones, under 80% being singletons. The sequenced material came from PBMCs. These receptors originate from a man aged 18 to 29 in good health and CMV-seropositive.

The genes are TRBV4-1 and TRBJ2-5; the match to TRBD2 covers 10 bases. With 3 bases clipped from V and 7 bases from J, the junction kept 8 bases outside the gene matches. Germline-derived CDR1 and CDR2 are MGHRA and YSYEKL. The CDR3 contains 15 residues. The CDR3, as DNA: TGCGCCAGCAGCCACACCCTAGCGGGAGACTGGACCCAGTACTTC. This gives the protein CASSHTLAGDWTQYF.

This rearrangement joins TRBV6-1 to TRBJ2-1, with a possible D match to TRBD2 (5 bases). This CDR3 is 13 amino acids long. The germline V and J ends were trimmed by 5 bases and 10 bases, with 15 bases remaining between them. Germline V lookup: CDR1 MNHNS, CDR2 SASEGT. CDR3 in amino acids: CASSFRTLPEQFF. CDR3 bases: TGTGCCAGCAGTTTTCGGACTCTGCCGGAGCAGTTCTTC.

This clone came up once. The chain recombines TRBV7-2 with TRBJ2-7; TRBD2 matches 12 bases. CDR3 size: 15 residues. V shed 4 bases, J shed 3 bases, and the junction held 4 bases outside the gene matches. CDR1 and CDR2 from the germline V gene are SGHTA and FQGNSA. CDR3 region: CASSSGLAGYYEQYF. The CDR3 DNA follows: TGTGCCAGCAGCTCGGGACTAGCGGGCTACTACGAGCAGTACTTC.

V is TRBV15 and J is TRBJ1-3; the match to TRBD1 covers 8 bases. The CDR3 totals 14 residues. Losses at the gene ends were 3 bases for V and 4 bases for J; bases not matched to a gene: 2. From germline, CDR1 is LNHNV and CDR2 YYDKDF (reference sequence). The CDR3 DNA is TGTGCCACCAGCAGTGGGACAGGCGGAAACACCATATATTTT. Translation: CATSSGTGGNTIYF. The full variable domain, its missing parts supplied by reference TRBV15 and TRBJ1-3, is DAMVIQNPRYQVTQFGKPVTLSCSQTLNHNVMYWYQQKSSQAPKLLFHYYDKDFNNEADTPDNFQSRRPNTSFCFLDIRSPGLGDTAMYLCATSSGTGGNTIYFGEGSWLTVV.

The chain carries TRBV10-3 and TRBJ2-7; 7 nucleotides line up with TRBD1. The V and J ends lost 7 bases and 1 base, in that order; junction bases with no gene match: 7. Germline values: CDR1 ENHRY, CDR2 SYGVKD. This CDR3 contains 14 residues. CDR3 sequence (DNA): TGTGCCATCATGAGTGGGACAGAGTCCTACGAGCAGTACTTC. Its protein product is CAIMSGTESYEQYF.

The genes are TRBV5-6 and TRBJ2-1; 11 bases are shared with TRBD2. The CDR3 totals 16 residues. The germline gives CDR1 SGHDT, CDR2 YYEEEE. V lost 4 bases and J lost 9; bases outside the gene matches: 12. The CDR3 sequence is CASSPLAGGFNREQFF. For the CDR3, the DNA is TGTGCCAGCAGCCCCTTAGCGGGAGGGTTCAATCGTGAGCAGTTCTTC.

The chain recombines TRBV14 with TRBJ1-4; 10 bases fit TRBD1. The CDR3 sequence is 15 residues long. V was clipped by 3 bases and J by 6 bases; unmatched bases: 4. Germline V gene sequence: CDR1 SGHDN, CDR2 FVKESK. The CDR3 DNA is TGTGCCAGCAGCCAGCGGACAGGGGGGGATGAAAAACTGTTTTTT. Encoded protein: CASSQRTGGDEKLFF. The whole variable domain, remainder taken from reference TRBV14 and TRBJ1-4, is EAGVTQFPSHSVIEKGQTVTLRCDPISGHDNLYWYRRVMGKEIKFLLHFVKESKQDESGMPNNRFLAERTGGTYSTLKVQPAELEDSGVYFCASSQRTGGDEKLFFGSGTQLSVL.

The sample holds a few counts of this clone. The chain uses TRBV11-2 and TRBJ1-2, with 9 bases fitting TRBD1. The CDR3 length is 15 residues. V lost 5 bases and J lost 4; bases outside the gene matches: 8. Germline V CDR1 and CDR2: SGHAT, FQNNGV. CDR3: CASSPTGGLSYGYTF. In DNA form, the CDR3 reads TGTGCCAGCAGCCCAACAGGGGGCCTTTCCTATGGCTACACCTTC. Supplemented by reference TRBV11-2 and TRBJ1-2, the full variable domain reads EAGVAQSPRYKIIEKRQSVAFWCNPISGHATLYWYQQILGQGPKLLIQFQNNGVVDDSQLPKDRFSAERLKGVDSTLKIQPAKLEDSAVYLCASSPTGGLSYGYTFGSGTRLTVV.

The chain joins TRBV6-1 to TRBJ1-2; no firm D call. Germline lookup yields CDR1 MNHNS and CDR2 SASEGT. CDR3 length: 13 residues. V was shortened by 6 bases and J by 8 bases, with 16 bases between the two germline ends. The CDR3 here is CASSALTNIGYTF. The DNA of the CDR3 is TGTGCCAGCAGCGCCCTCACGAACATAGGCTACACCTTC.

The CDR3 sequence: CASSSTGFQETQYF. The DNA for the CDR3 is TGTGCCAGCAGCTCGACAGGATTCCAAGAGACCCAGTACTTC. The chain couples TRBV5-6 to TRBJ2-5, with D maybe TRBD1 (6 bases). The CDR3 consists of 14 residues. The germline V gene encodes CDR1 SGHDT and CDR2 YYEEEE. V was clipped by 3 bases and J by 1 base, with 10 bases between them. Variable domain in full (rest from reference TRBV5-6 and TRBJ2-5): DAGVTQSPTHLIKTRGQQVTLRCSPKSGHDTVSWYQQALGQGPQFIFQYYEEEERQRGNFPDRFSGHQFPNYSSELNVNALLLGDSALYLCASSSTGFQETQYFGPGTRLLVL.

This chain uses TRBV6-6 with TRBJ1-5; 8 nucleotides agree with TRBD1. The CDR3 covers 15 residues. The V gene's germline CDR1 is MNHNY and CDR2 SVGAGI (reference sequence). V lost 4 bases, J lost 5 bases, and 7 bases stayed unmatched. The CDR3 region is CASSWVQGDDQPQHF. CDR3 nucleotide sequence: TGTGCCAGCAGTTGGGTACAGGGGGATGATCAGCCCCAGCATTTT.

In this sample, this clone turned up a few times. The V gene is TRBV29-1, the J gene TRBJ2-7, with a weak D call TRBD2 (6 bases). CDR1 SQVTM and CDR2 ANQGSEA come from the germline V gene. CDR3 size: 13 residues. The V and J ends lost 6 bases and 0 bases respectively, with 12 bases between them. The CDR3 DNA reads TGCAGCGTCGGGGGTCGGACCTCCTACGAGCAGTACTTC. It encodes CSVGGRTSYEQYF.

The CDR3 coding sequence is TGTGCCAGCAGCCCCGGACTAGCGGATTACGAGCAGTACTTC. This sequence encodes CASSPGLADYEQYF. This chain connects TRBV7-4 to TRBJ2-7; 10 bases agree with TRBD2. Germline values: CDR1 SGHVT, CDR2 SQSDAQ. The CDR3 length is 14 residues. With 5 bases clipped from V and 4 bases from J, the junction kept 5 bases outside the gene matches.

V and J are TRBV5-1 and TRBJ2-1, with TRBD2 identical over 7 bases. V lost 4 bases to trimming and J lost 8 bases; unmatched junction nucleotides: 9. Germline loops: CDR1 SGHRS, CDR2 YFSETQ. There are 14 residues in the CDR3. CDR3 region: CASSPVPAGDEQFF. CDR3 sequence (DNA): TGCGCCAGCAGCCCGGTGCCCGCGGGAGATGAGCAGTTCTTC.

The chain combines TRBV5-6 with TRBJ2-5; TRBD2 agrees at 7 bases. CDR1 is SGHDT, CDR2 YYEEEE, per germline. The CDR3 extends over 13 amino acids. The trim removed 6 bases at V and 5 bases at J, leaving 7 bases unmatched. The CDR3 is CASTWGEGETQYF. The CDR3 region has the DNA TGTGCCAGCACTTGGGGGGAGGGGGAGACCCAGTACTTC. Using reference TRBV5-6 and TRBJ2-5 for the parts outside the CDR3, the full variable domain is DAGVTQSPTHLIKTRGQQVTLRCSPKSGHDTVSWYQQALGQGPQFIFQYYEEEERQRGNFPDRFSGHQFPNYSSELNVNALLLGDSALYLCASTWGEGETQYFGPGTRLLVL.

The rearrangement uses TRBV7-2 and TRBJ1-1, with TRBD1 identical over 8 bases. This CDR3 region has 16 residues. Germline V lookup: CDR1 SGHTA, CDR2 FQGNSA. V lost 4 bases and J lost 2; bases outside the gene matches: 9. CDR3 nucleotide sequence: TGTGCCAGCAGCTCCTCTTCTACAGGGGGAAACACTGAAGCTTTCTTT. As protein: CASSSSSTGGNTEAFF.

The rearrangement joins TRBV2 to TRBJ2-7; TRBD1 matches at 8 bases. The V and J ends lost 7 bases and 5 bases, in that order; junction bases with no gene match: 10. Germline CDR1 is SNHLY and CDR2 is FYNNEI. The CDR3 loop spans 14 amino acids. CDR3 DNA sequence: TGTGCCAGCACCCTGACAGGGGACCTCCACGAGCAGTACTTC. Translation: CASTLTGDLHEQYF.